Sequencing of this TCR beta chain was carried out in a study of T cells in Graves' hyperthyroidism and ophthalmopathy. The CDR3 contains 14 residues. The V gene's germline CDR1 is SGHRS and CDR2 YFSETQ. V gave up 3 bases and J gave up 6 bases, with 16 bases separating them. Regions amplified from RNA transcripts were the TCR beta CDR3 regions. In the first-round RT-PCR of the TCR CDR3, the HTBI primer set was used. TCRdb used MiXCR to reprocess the multiplex PCR reads, holding one entry per CDR3 protein. The sample carries about 500,000 distinct CDR3 sequences, about 15% recorded once. This clonotype was observed a handful of times.

The chain combines TRBV5-1 with TRBJ2-7; D call uncertain. The receptor was isolated from a woman aged 25 to 39 with Graves' ophthalmopathy. Sequencing was carried out using blood. The CDR3, as DNA: TGCGCCAGCAGCTACCCGGGTCCCTACGCCGAGCAGTACTTC. This gives the protein CASSYPGPYAEQYF. Full variable domain (outside the CDR3, taken from reference TRBV5-1 and TRBJ2-7): KAGVTQTPRYLIKTRGQQVTLSCSPISGHRSVSWYQQTPGQGLQFLFEYFSETQRNKGNFPGRFSGRQFSNSRSEMNVSTLELGDSALYLCASSYPGPYAEQYFGPGTRLTVT.